The table lists the clone carrying this T cell receptor beta chain with a count of one. It was with 60 Vbeta and 13 Jbeta primers that the PCR ran. Repertoires were generated with immunoSEQ multiplex PCR, while TCRdb's copy carries only in-frame clones and drops some. The sample lists 210,000 or so clones, approximately 81% occurring once. This sample was included in a study of cytomegalovirus exposure and HLA in healthy donors. V lost 2 bases and J lost 5, with 13 bases in between. The CDR3 loop spans 14 amino acids. Germline-derived CDR1 and CDR2 are SEHNR and FQNEAQ (reference sequence). The chain has TRBV7-9 and TRBJ2-7, with no clear D. The sequence derives from a girl aged 2 to 9 in good health and CMV-seronegative. The sequencing input was PBMCs. The CDR3 reads CASSLFPKHHEQYF. In DNA form, the CDR3 reads TGTGCCAGCAGCTTATTCCCGAAGCACCACGAGCAGTACTTC.